This T cell receptor (beta chain) was identified during a study of blood T cell repertoires in COVID-19. Study at large: Italy, Spain and the United States were the sources of the convalescent and acute COVID-19 samples. PBMCs, B-cell-depleted T cells, or T cells were the source of the cDNA or gDNA that made up the material.

In the original processing: The authors estimated nucleated cell counts from reference gene primer amplification. Libraries were prepared by immunoSEQ multiplex PCR; TCRdb keeps only in-frame clonotypes and omits some of them. V and J calls and clone size are those listed in that table; D and trimming were worked out from the DNA. There are approximately 220,000 clones in the sample; around 82% occur only once, and around 2.7% lies in the top ten. CDR1 and CDR2 from the germline V gene are LGHDT and YNNKEL (reference sequence). The V and J ends lost 0 bases and 7 bases respectively, with 8 bases between them. The CDR3 sequence is 13 residues long.

The sample taken for sequencing was peripheral blood. The TCR comes from a woman in her twenties or thirties who had recovered from COVID-19. The chain links TRBV3-1 (or the pseudogene TRBV3-2) to TRBJ2-3; D gene unclear. CDR3 nucleotides: TGTGCCAGCAGCCAAGATCGGCGGAATACGCAGTATTTT. It is translated as CASSQDRRNTQYF.